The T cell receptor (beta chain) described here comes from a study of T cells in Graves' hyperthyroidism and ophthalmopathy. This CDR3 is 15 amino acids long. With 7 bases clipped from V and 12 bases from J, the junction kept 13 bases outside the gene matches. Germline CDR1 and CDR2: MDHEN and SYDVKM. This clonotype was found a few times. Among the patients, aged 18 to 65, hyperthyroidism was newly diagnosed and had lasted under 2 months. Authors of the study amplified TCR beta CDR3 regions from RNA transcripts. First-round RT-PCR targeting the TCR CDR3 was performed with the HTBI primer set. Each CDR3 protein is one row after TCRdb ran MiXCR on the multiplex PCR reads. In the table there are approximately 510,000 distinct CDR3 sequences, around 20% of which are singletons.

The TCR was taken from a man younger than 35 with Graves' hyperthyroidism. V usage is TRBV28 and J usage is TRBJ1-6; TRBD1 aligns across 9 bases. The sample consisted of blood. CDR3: CASTDGTGRDGPLHF. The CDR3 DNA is TGTGCCAGCACCGATGGGACAGGGAGGGATGGACCCCTCCACTTT. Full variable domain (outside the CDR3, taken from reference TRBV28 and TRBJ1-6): DVKVTQSSRYLVKRTGEKVFLECVQDMDHENMFWYRQDPGLGLRLIYFSYDVKMKEKGDIPEGYSVSREKKERFSLILESASTNQTSMYLCASTDGTGRDGPLHFGNGTRLTVT.